A selection of T cell receptor beta chains follows, all from one sample in a study of T cells after posttransplantation cyclophosphamide. Profiled with immunoSEQ multiplex PCR; TCRdb holds only in-frame clones, not every one. The sample presents roughly 10,000 clones, none singletons. Sequencing used PBMCs, obtained around 370 days after allogeneic stem cell transplant with posttransplant cyclophosphamide. These TCRs come from a male patient aged 45 to 59 who received an allogeneic stem cell transplant from a related donor and was CMV-positive. T cells may partly derive from the graft donor. Each CDR3 is given with its conserved first and last residue. A D gene is named only where the DNA matches it firmly. The size field reads once, few, many, or a class for an expanded clone.

V gene	clone size	J gene	D gene	CDR3 protein	CDR3 DNA
TRBV4-3	many	TRBJ2-7	TRBD1	CASSPLTGLREQYF	TGCGCCAGCAGCCCGTTGACAGGGTTGCGAGAGCAGTACTTC
TRBV11-2	many	TRBJ2-5	TRBD2	CASREGLAGQRGQETQYF	TGTGCCAGCAGAGAGGGACTAGCGGGACAAAGGGGACAAGAGACCCAGTACTTC
TRBV6-1	many	TRBJ2-1	TRBD2	CASTLAGREQFF	TGTGCCAGCACTTTAGCGGGGCGTGAGCAGTTCTTC
TRBV7-6	many	TRBJ1-3	-	CASSLDIPGGAGNTIYF	TGTGCCAGCAGCTTAGATATACCGGGGGGCGCAGGGAACACCATATATTTT
TRBV5-6	many	TRBJ1-5	TRBD1	CASSWGQGREPQHF	TGTGCCAGCAGCTGGGGACAGGGCAGGGAGCCCCAGCATTTT
TRBV5-1	many	TRBJ1-1	-	CASSLVPGAPTEAFF	TGCGCCAGCAGCTTGGTTCCAGGGGCCCCCACTGAAGCTTTCTTT
TRBV19	many	TRBJ1-2	TRBD1	CASSEQGYGYTF	TGTGCCAGTAGCGAACAGGGGTACGGCTACACCTTC
TRBV2	many	TRBJ2-4	-	CASSEGDFLQPKNIQYF	TGTGCCAGCAGTGAAGGGGACTTTTTGCAGCCCAAAAACATTCAGTACTTC
TRBV19	many	TRBJ2-7	-	CASTQSPSSYEQYF	TGTGCCAGTACCCAATCCCCCAGCTCCTACGAGCAGTACTTC
TRBV5-8	many	TRBJ2-7	-	CASLRGPSYEQYF	TGTGCCAGCCTCAGGGGCCCAAGCTACGAGCAGTACTTC